Presented here are 32 T cell receptor beta chains from one specimen sequenced in a study of radiation and T cells in renal cell carcinoma. Here immunoSEQ multiplex PCR was the method, and the copy in TCRdb shows in-frame clones only, minus some. Counted here are about 130,000 clones, approximately 78% occurring once; the ten biggest clones make up over 1.5%. Time point of the sample: blood 2 weeks post-SBRT. The treatment: 15 Gy SBRT to primary tumor, nephrectomy 4 weeks later. The material was blood, obtained from a patient whose treatment included radiotherapy and nephrectomy. The receptors were sampled from an older woman with renal cell carcinoma.

V gene TRBV7-9 combines with J gene TRBJ2-5; possibly TRBD1 or TRBD2 for D (5 bases each). CDR1 is SEHNR, CDR2 FQNEAQ, per germline (reference sequence). There are 15 residues in the CDR3. The ends were cut back, 3 bases at V and 1 base at J, with 12 bases in the middle. For the CDR3, the DNA is TGTGCCAGCAGCTTGGCCGCGAGGGGCCAAGAGACCCAGTACTTC. This gives the protein CASSLAARGQETQYF.

The V and J genes are TRBV7-9 and TRBJ2-1; D possibly corresponds to TRBD2 (6 bases). The germline V gene has CDR1 SEHNR and CDR2 FQNEAQ (reference sequence). The V and J ends lost 7 bases and 4 bases respectively, with 29 bases between them. The CDR3 sequence is 19 residues long. CDR3 in DNA: TGTGCCAGCACCCCTGGATCGGCGGGAACCCTGGTGGGATACAATGAGCAGTTCTTC. As protein: CASTPGSAGTLVGYNEQFF.

The J gene is TRBJ1-1, the V gene TRBV7-9; TRBD1 aligns across 7 bases. J was trimmed by 5 bases and V by 5 bases; bases with no gene match: 2. This CDR3 region has 12 residues. Per the germline V gene, CDR1 is SEHNR and CDR2 is FQNEAQ (reference sequence). The CDR3 DNA sequence: TGTGCCAGCAGCCAGGGACAGACTGAAGCTTTCTTT. Translating gives CASSQGQTEAFF.

The rearrangement links TRBV7-6 to TRBJ1-1, with 9 bases aligning to TRBD1. V shed 6 bases and J 3 bases; nucleotides not matched to a gene: 14. Germline V lookup: CDR1 SGHVS, CDR2 FNYEAQ. This CDR3 has 17 amino acids. The CDR3 bases are TGTGCCAGCAGTTATCCCGGGACAGGGATATGGTACACTGAAGCTTTCTTT. Translation gives CASSYPGTGIWYTEAFF. Full variable domain (missing parts from reference TRBV7-6 and TRBJ1-1): GAGVSQSPRYKVTKRGQDVALRCDPISGHVSLYWYRQALGQGPEFLTYFNYEAQQDKSGLPNDRFSAERPEGSISTLTIQRTEQRDSAMYRCASSYPGTGIWYTEAFFGQGTRLTVV.

The chain combines TRBV9 with TRBJ1-5; D not resolved. This CDR3 spans 14 amino acids. From germline, CDR1 is SGDLS and CDR2 YYNGEE. Between the trimmed V and J ends, which lost 0 bases and 3 bases, there was a span of 7 bases. CDR3 in DNA: TGTGCCAGCAGCGTAGGAACTATCAATCAGCCCCAGCATTTT. Encoded protein: CASSVGTINQPQHF.

The V gene is TRBV6-1, the J gene TRBJ1-2; tentative D call: TRBD1 (5 bases). The CDR3 has 15 residues. The V and J ends lost 1 base and 3 bases respectively, with 12 bases between them. Germline V CDR1 and CDR2: MNHNS, SASEGT. Written as DNA, the CDR3 is TGTGCCAGCAGTGAAGGGGCAGGGAAGGACTATGGCTACACCTTC. Its protein is CASSEGAGKDYGYTF.

The chain links TRBV10-3 to TRBJ1-3; weak D call: TRBD1 (6 bases). Per germline, CDR1 ENHRY and CDR2 SYGVKD. The CDR3 is 15 amino acids. Trimming removed 4 bases from V and 0 bases from J, with 10 bases in between. CDR3 DNA: TGTGCCATCAGTGGCCCGGGGGCCTCTGGAAACACCATATATTTT. This encodes CAISGPGASGNTIYF.

The rearrangement uses TRBV7-9 and TRBJ2-2, with 7 bases lining up with TRBD2. Germline V gives CDR1 SEHNR, CDR2 FQNEAQ (reference sequence). The CDR3 runs to 13 residues. The V and J ends lost 5 bases and 6 bases, in that order; junction bases with no gene match: 3. The CDR3 DNA sequence: TGTGCCAGCAGCCAAGCGGGGTCCGGGGAGCTGTTTTTT. Protein sequence: CASSQAGSGELFF.

V and J are TRBV28 and TRBJ2-1; 10 nucleotides align to TRBD2. Germline-derived CDR1 and CDR2 are MDHEN and SYDVKM. This CDR3 has 16 amino acids. The V gene end was trimmed by 1 base and the J gene end by 9 bases; junction bases not matched to a gene: 9. As DNA, the CDR3 is TGTGCCAGCAGTTTATATTGGAGCGGGGGGGCAGGTGAGCAGTTCTTC. It encodes CASSLYWSGGAGEQFF.

The rearrangement uses TRBV5-5 and TRBJ1-4, with D uncertain. CDR1 SGHKS and CDR2 YYEKEE come from the germline V gene (reference sequence). The CDR3 contains 13 residues. With 1 base removed from V and 5 bases from J, the gap between germline ends came to 6 bases. The CDR3: CASSLLGNEKLFF. The CDR3 region has the DNA TGTGCCAGCAGCTTGTTGGGGAATGAAAAACTGTTTTTT. The entire variable domain, with the rest obtained from reference TRBV5-5 and TRBJ1-4, is as follows: DAGVTQSPTHLIKTRGQQVTLRCSPISGHKSVSWYQQVLGQGPQFIFQYYEKEERGRGNFPDRFSARQFPNYSSELNVNALLLGDSALYLCASSLLGNEKLFFGSGTQLSVL.

The chain employs TRBV27 and TRBJ1-5; D may be TRBD1 (5 bases). The ends were cut back, 3 bases at V and 6 bases at J, with 15 bases in the middle. The germline gives CDR1 MNHEY, CDR2 SMNVEV (reference sequence). The CDR3 runs to 15 residues. The CDR3 here is CASSFAGRGSQPQHF. Written as DNA, the CDR3 is TGTGCCAGCAGTTTTGCGGGAAGGGGTAGTCAGCCCCAGCATTTT.

CDR3 sequence: CASSGGTTNEKLFF. The CDR3, as DNA: TGTGCCAGCAGCGGGGGGACCACTAATGAAAAACTGTTTTTT. The rearrangement uses TRBV9 and TRBJ1-4; D is perhaps TRBD1 (5 bases). V shed 3 bases and J shed 2 bases, with 8 bases lying between them. There are 14 residues in the CDR3. Germline values: CDR1 SGDLS, CDR2 YYNGEE.

Notes on this clone: This sample includes further DNA sequences coding for the same CDR3. The V gene is TRBV5-6, the J gene TRBJ2-7, with D uncertain. The germline gives CDR1 SGHDT, CDR2 YYEEEE. V was cut by 4 bases and J by 0 bases, with 5 bases left in between. CDR3 length: 12 residues. CDR3 coding DNA: TGTGCCAGCAGCCTTTTCTCCTACGAGCAGTACTTC. Amino acids: CASSLFSYEQYF.

This clone was counted once. The chain recombines TRBV30 with TRBJ2-7; no reliable D call. The germline CDR1 and CDR2 sequences are GTSNPN and SVGIG (reference sequence). The CDR3 is made up of 13 amino acids. V lost 5 bases and J lost 0, with 11 bases in between. Written as DNA, the CDR3 is TGTGCCTGGCGGGCCTACAGCTCCTACGAGCAGTACTTC. This codes for CAWRAYSSYEQYF.

The chain joins TRBV4-2 to TRBJ1-2; maybe TRBD1 (5 bases). Germline V gene data show CDR1 as LGHNA and CDR2 as YNFKEQ. V lost 0 bases and J lost 5, with 22 bases in between. The CDR3 totals 18 residues. Written as DNA, the CDR3 is TGTGCCAGCAGCCAAGATCGTGGGGCCCTAGGCCTATCATATGGCTACACCTTC. Its protein product is CASSQDRGALGLSYGYTF.

This chain connects TRBV6-1 to TRBJ1-5, with 7 bases fitting TRBD1. CDR1 is MNHNS, CDR2 SASEGT, per germline. There are 15 residues in the CDR3. V lost 6 bases and J lost 6; bases outside the gene matches: 11. The CDR3: CASSGRAGGSQPQHF. DNA for the CDR3: TGTGCCAGCAGCGGTCGGGCAGGGGGAAGTCAGCCCCAGCATTTT.

V usage is TRBV7-2 and J usage is TRBJ2-5, with 10 bases matching TRBD2. This CDR3 has 16 residues. Losses at the gene ends were 2 bases for V and 3 bases for J; bases not matched to a gene: 6. Germline V CDR1 and CDR2: SGHTA, FQGNSA. CDR3 protein: CASSLRLAGAKETQYF. The CDR3 DNA sequence: TGTGCCAGCAGCTTAAGGCTAGCGGGGGCCAAAGAGACCCAGTACTTC.

The chain joins TRBV6-5 to TRBJ1-5; 7 positions agree with TRBD1. This CDR3 comprises 15 residues. Trimming removed 6 bases from V and 0 bases from J; junction bases left unmatched: 5. Germline V gives CDR1 MNHEY, CDR2 SVGAGI. CDR3 protein: CASRAGTVSNQPQHF. For the CDR3, the DNA is TGTGCCAGCAGAGCCGGGACAGTTAGCAATCAGCCCCAGCATTTT.

In its sample, this clone was seen a few times. The chain uses TRBV30 and TRBJ2-5; D remains ambiguous. Germline CDR1 GTSNPN, CDR2 SVGIG (reference sequence). Deletions cut 3 bases from V and 4 bases from J, with 6 bases between. CDR3 length: 11 residues. CDR3 sequence (DNA): TGTGCCTGGAGCTTCGCAGAGACCCAGTACTTC. Translating it yields CAWSFAETQYF.

This rearrangement joins TRBV7-9 to TRBJ1-2; D is uncertain. The CDR3 is made up of 12 amino acids. Trimming left V 0 bases short and J 7 bases short, with 6 bases between. Germline V gives CDR1 SEHNR, CDR2 FQNEAQ (reference sequence). In DNA form, the CDR3 reads TGTGCCAGCAGCTTAGCGGGCGCTGGCTACACCTTC. Translated, it gives CASSLAGAGYTF.

The rearrangement joins TRBV12-5 to TRBJ1-1, with D perhaps TRBD1 (5 bases). Germline V lookup: CDR1 LGHNT, CDR2 FRNRAP. V lost 1 base, J lost 4 bases, and 13 bases lay in between. The CDR3 consists of 15 residues. CDR3: CASGLGMGQVTEAFF. CDR3 bases: TGTGCTAGTGGTTTGGGGATGGGGCAAGTCACTGAAGCTTTCTTT.

The chain has TRBV7-9 and TRBJ1-5, with TRBD1 as a possible D gene (5 bases). Germline V lookup: CDR1 SEHNR, CDR2 FQNEAQ (reference sequence). The V gene lost 1 base and the J gene lost 4 bases, with 14 bases spanning the gap. The CDR3 totals 16 residues. The CDR3 reads CASSLGGTGFNQPQHF. As DNA, the CDR3 is TGTGCCAGCAGCTTAGGAGGCACAGGTTTTAATCAGCCCCAGCATTTT.

The J gene is TRBJ1-5, the V gene TRBV28, with TRBD1 matching over 9 bases. Trimming removed 1 base from V and 5 bases from J; junction bases left unmatched: 6. The CDR3 spans 16 residues. Germline V lookup: CDR1 MDHEN, CDR2 SYDVKM. The CDR3 protein is CASSLFRDREYQPQHF. For the CDR3, the DNA is TGTGCCAGCAGTTTATTCCGGGACAGGGAATATCAGCCCCAGCATTTT.

This clone appeared once. CDR3 residues: CASSGQWGFAYEQYF. The CDR3 nucleotides read TGTGCCAGCAGTGGACAGTGGGGTTTTGCCTACGAGCAGTACTTC. The chain uses TRBV6-1 and TRBJ2-5, with a tentative D call TRBD1 (5 bases). The J call is in doubt because the DNA end fits TRBJ2-7 better. This CDR3 has 15 residues. Germline CDR1 is MNHNS and CDR2 is SASEGT.

The chain links TRBV27 to TRBJ1-3; no reliable D call. This CDR3 contains 16 residues. Germline V lookup: CDR1 MNHEY, CDR2 SMNVEV (reference sequence). The ends were cut back, 7 bases at V and 3 bases at J, with 19 bases in the middle. CDR3 sequence (DNA): TGTGCCAGCACCTCCTTAAGTAGGGTTGGTGGAAACACCATATATTTT. It codes for CASTSLSRVGGNTIYF.

The rearrangement joins TRBV4-3 to TRBJ1-4; D uncertain. Trimming cost V 0 bases and J 5 bases, with 10 bases left between them. CDR3 length equals 15 residues. CDR1 is LGHNA and CDR2 is YSLEER in the germline V gene. CDR3 loop: CASSQDWGFNEKLFF. As DNA, the CDR3 is TGCGCCAGCAGCCAAGATTGGGGATTCAATGAAAAACTGTTTTTT.

Only a few counts were recorded for this clone. V and J are TRBV27 and TRBJ1-1; D gene ambiguous. V gave up 2 bases and J gave up 2 bases, with 6 bases separating them. The CDR3 runs 13 residues. Per germline, CDR1 MNHEY and CDR2 SMNVEV (reference sequence). This chain's CDR3 is CASSLGRNTEAFF. The CDR3 DNA is TGTGCCAGCAGTTTAGGAAGAAACACTGAAGCTTTCTTT.

This sequence joins TRBV6-5 and TRBJ2-5; TRBD2 matches 7 bases. After removal of 0 bases from V and 2 bases from J, the junction contained 3 bases not matched to a gene. The CDR3 runs to 15 residues. In germline, CDR1 is MNHEY, CDR2 SVGAGI. The CDR3 sequence: CASSYSSGVQETQYF. CDR3 sequence (DNA): TGTGCCAGCAGTTACTCAAGCGGGGTTCAAGAGACCCAGTACTTC.

This clone was picked up one time. V is TRBV5-1 and J is TRBJ2-7; tentative D call: TRBD1 (6 bases). The V gene's germline CDR1 is SGHRS and CDR2 YFSETQ. Trimming left V 0 bases short and J 5 bases short, with 18 bases between. CDR3 length: 16 residues. The CDR3 spells CASSLALNRAVNEQYF. CDR3 bases: TGCGCCAGCAGCTTGGCCCTGAACAGGGCGGTAAACGAGCAGTACTTC. The full variable domain, with the rest looked up from reference TRBV5-1 and TRBJ2-7, is KAGVTQTPRYLIKTRGQQVTLSCSPISGHRSVSWYQQTPGQGLQFLFEYFSETQRNKGNFPGRFSGRQFSNSRSEMNVSTLELGDSALYLCASSLALNRAVNEQYFGPGTRLTVT.

The chain employs TRBV5-4 and TRBJ2-7; 7 nucleotides align to TRBD1. CDR1 is SGHNT, CDR2 YYREEE, per germline (reference sequence). V lost 5 bases and J lost 2; bases outside the gene matches: 7. The CDR3 runs 14 residues. This CDR3 is CASSSGTVPYEQYF. In DNA form, the CDR3 reads TGTGCCAGCAGTTCCGGGACAGTGCCCTACGAGCAGTACTTC.

The V gene is TRBV19, the J gene TRBJ1-5, with unresolved D. The CDR3 sequence is 13 residues long. V lost 3 bases and J lost 4, with 7 bases in between. CDR1 is LNHDA and CDR2 is SQIVND in the germline V gene (reference sequence). The CDR3 protein is CASSMGLNQPQHF. In DNA, the CDR3 is TGTGCCAGTAGTATGGGTTTGAATCAGCCCCAGCATTTT.

The CDR3 reads CASSKSGRPTDTQYF. CDR3 in DNA: TGTGCCAGCAGCAAATCAGGAAGGCCCACAGATACGCAGTATTTT. The genes are TRBV7-9 and TRBJ2-3; D call uncertain. The CDR3 runs to 15 residues. The germline CDR1 and CDR2 sequences are SEHNR and FQNEAQ (reference sequence). V lost 5 bases to trimming and J lost 2 bases, with 14 bases between them.